The source of this T cell receptor (beta chain) is a study of T cell responses to AZD1222 COVID-19 vaccine. Across the whole study: Second doses at about 4 or about 12 weeks were pooled.

Study conclusions and caveats: Rises in breadth and depth of Spike-specific TCRs came after two AZD1222 doses. Clonal diversity was possibly underestimated, and white British individuals and females predominated among donors. Unmutated regions of variants are reportedly targeted by nearly half of spike-specific TCRs.

This clone was counted a single time. What it binds is not known. The CDR3 has 11 amino acids. CDR1 MNHEY and CDR2 SMNVEV come from the germline V gene (reference sequence). The V end lost 3 bases, the J end lost 6 bases, and 5 bases lay between the germline ends. Generated by immunoSEQ multiplex PCR, the TCRdb table keeps only in-frame clones and is missing some. The table includes some 180,000 clones, approximately 92% detected once. The source was peripheral blood, collected on day 0 of AZD1222 vaccination. V usage is TRBV27 and J usage is TRBJ1-1, with D unclear. This TCR was sampled from an adult in good health. The DNA of the CDR3 is TGTGCCAGCAGTTTCGGCTCTGAAGCTTTCTTT. It translates to CASSFGSEAFF.